Each of the 27 T cell receptor beta chains below was sequenced from the same sample in a study of cytomegalovirus exposure and HLA in healthy donors. It was with 60 Vbeta and 13 Jbeta primers that the PCR ran. Sequencing used immunoSEQ multiplex PCR; TCRdb keeps in-frame clones, though not all of them. The table records 29,000 or so clones, about 64% of them present only once. Material for sequencing was PBMCs. The receptors come from a male donor in good health and CMV-seropositive.

A single count supports this clone. The rearrangement joins TRBV15 to TRBJ1-4, with 7 bases that match TRBD1. Per the germline V gene, CDR1 is LNHNV and CDR2 is YYDKDF (reference sequence). The CDR3 runs 13 residues. V was pared by 8 bases and J by 3 bases, with 3 bases of the junction left unmatched. CDR3 sequence: CATAGTANEKLFF. The CDR3 coding sequence is TGTGCCACCGCCGGGACAGCTAATGAAAAACTGTTTTTT.

The rearrangement uses TRBV5-1 and TRBJ2-2; D gene ambiguous. The CDR3 is made up of 16 amino acids. Trimming left V 4 bases short and J 1 base short, with 14 bases between. The germline V gene encodes CDR1 SGHRS and CDR2 YFSETQ. CDR3 DNA: TGCGCCAGCAGCCTGTGGTCACAGAAGAACACCGGGGAGCTGTTTTTT. It is translated as CASSLWSQKNTGELFF.

V and J are TRBV7-9 and TRBJ1-3, with 7 nucleotides matching TRBD1. The V gene end was trimmed by 3 bases and the J gene end by 0 bases; junction bases not matched to a gene: 5. Germline V gene lookup returns CDR1 SEHNR and CDR2 FQNEAQ (reference sequence). The CDR3 has 16 amino acids. CDR3 nucleotide sequence: TGTGCCAGCAGCTTGGGACAGCCTAACTCTGGAAACACCATATATTTT. This translates into CASSLGQPNSGNTIYF. Supplemented by reference TRBV7-9 and TRBJ1-3, the full variable domain reads DTGVSQNPRHKITKRGQNVTFRCDPISEHNRLYWYRQTLGQGPEFLTYFQNEAQLEKSRLLSDRFSAERPKGSFSTLEIQRTEQGDSAMYLCASSLGQPNSGNTIYFGEGSWLTVV.

This clone was counted between two and nine times. The chain recombines TRBV6-4 with TRBJ1-6, with 11 bases identical to TRBD1. V gave up 2 bases and J gave up 13 bases; unmatched junction bases: 4. Germline V gene sequence: CDR1 MRHNA, CDR2 SNTAGT. The CDR3 has 14 residues. The DNA of the CDR3 is TGTGCCAGCAGTGACGGGACAGGGGGAAGGCCCCTCCACTTT. Amino acid sequence: CASSDGTGGRPLHF.

V gene TRBV19 combines with J gene TRBJ1-1; 9 positions agree with TRBD1. There are 15 residues in the CDR3. J lost 0 bases, V lost 7 bases, and 6 bases had no gene match. Germline CDR1 LNHDA, CDR2 SQIVND (reference sequence). CDR3 nucleotides: TGTGCCAGTATGGGGACAGGGAGTATGAACACTGAAGCTTTCTTT. Residues: CASMGTGSMNTEAFF.

Written as DNA, the CDR3 is TGTGCCAGCAGTTTAGGGGACAGCTACAATGAGCAGTTCTTC. Translated, it gives CASSLGDSYNEQFF. This rearrangement joins TRBV28 to TRBJ2-1; 7 nucleotides agree with TRBD1. The CDR3 length is 14 residues. The germline V gene encodes CDR1 MDHEN and CDR2 SYDVKM. Trimming at V came to 2 bases and at J to 3 bases, leaving 1 base not matched to a gene. Full variable domain (outside the CDR3, taken from reference TRBV28 and TRBJ2-1): DVKVTQSSRYLVKRTGEKVFLECVQDMDHENMFWYRQDPGLGLRLIYFSYDVKMKEKGDIPEGYSVSREKKERFSLILESASTNQTSMYLCASSLGDSYNEQFFGPGTRLTVL.

This clone was counted a few times. It is likely a read error: a sequence one base away is far more abundant. The chain couples TRBV7-9 to TRBJ2-1; weak D call: TRBD2 (6 bases). The V end was cut by 5 bases, the J end by 0 bases, with 17 bases between. The CDR3 covers 17 residues. Germline loops: CDR1 SEHNR, CDR2 FQNEAQ (reference sequence). CDR3 in amino acids: CASSSRGDARSYNEQFF. The DNA of the CDR3 is TGTGCCAGCAGCAGTCGCGGGGACGCCCGCTCCTACAATGAGCAGTTCTTC.

As DNA, the CDR3 is TGTGCCTGGAGGAGAGCGGGAGGAATTTACGAGCAGTACTTC. It is translated as CAWRRAGGIYEQYF. V usage is TRBV30 and J usage is TRBJ2-7, with 9 positions matching TRBD2. J gave up 4 bases and V 3 bases, and 7 bases lay outside the gene matches. CDR3 length: 14 residues. The germline CDR1 and CDR2 sequences are GTSNPN and SVGIG (reference sequence).

The V gene is TRBV7-9, the J gene TRBJ1-1; D may be TRBD1 (6 bases). Trimming pared 4 bases from V and 8 bases from J, leaving 14 bases between. This CDR3 region has 13 residues. CDR1 SEHNR and CDR2 FQNEAQ come from the germline V gene (reference sequence). CDR3 in DNA: TGTGCCAGCAGCTACACCCGGACAGAAGAAGCTTTCTTT. It encodes CASSYTRTEEAFF.

The chain joins TRBV7-8 to TRBJ2-1, with a weak D call TRBD1 (6 bases). CDR3 length: 15 residues. V was shortened by 5 bases and J by 3 bases, with 14 bases between the two germline ends. Germline assignment: CDR1 SGHVS and CDR2 FQNEAQ. The CDR3 loop is CASSLTGQNYNEQFF. In nucleotides, the CDR3 is TGTGCCAGCAGCCTAACCGGACAGAACTACAATGAGCAGTTCTTC.

This clone was picked up a small number of times. Other nucleotide sequences in the sample specify the same CDR3. V and J are TRBV25-1 and TRBJ1-6; 9 bases fit TRBD1. This CDR3 contains 13 residues. V lost 8 bases and J lost 6; bases outside the gene matches: 2. Germline CDR1 is MGHDK and CDR2 is SYGVNS. The CDR3 here is CASPGQGNSPLHF. DNA for the CDR3: TGTGCCAGCCCGGGACAGGGTAATTCACCCCTCCACTTT.

Comments on this clone: The junction departs from germline at one end; a sequencing error may be responsible. The chain is built from TRBV7-7 and TRBJ2-5; TRBD2 aligns across 12 bases. CDR1 is SSHAT, CDR2 FNYEAQ, per germline (reference sequence). This CDR3 spans 16 amino acids. Written as DNA, the CDR3 is TGTGCTAGCAGCTTAGGCGGACTAGCGGGAAGAGAGACCCAGTACTTC. Translating it yields CASSLGGLAGRETQYF.

CDR3 sequence (DNA): TGCAGCGTCCGACAGGCCGAGGGGACTGAAGCTTTCTTT. Encoded protein: CSVRQAEGTEAFF. This chain connects TRBV29-1 to TRBJ1-1, with TRBD1 as a possible D gene (6 bases). Looked up from germline, CDR1 is SQVTM and CDR2 is ANQGSEA. V lost 6 bases and J 5 bases, leaving 16 bases between the germline ends. The CDR3 contains 13 residues.

The rearrangement joins TRBV7-8 to TRBJ1-2; possibly TRBD1 for D (5 bases). The CDR3 consists of 16 residues. Germline CDR1 reads SGHVS; CDR2 reads FQNEAQ. With 5 bases removed from V and 4 bases from J, the gap between germline ends came to 20 bases. CDR3 sequence: CASSPQTATVSYGYTF. Here the CDR3 DNA reads TGTGCCAGCAGCCCCCAAACCGCGACAGTCTCCTATGGCTACACCTTC.

The rearrangement joins TRBV15 to TRBJ2-6; no reliable D call. Germline loops: CDR1 LNHNV, CDR2 YYDKDF (reference sequence). CDR3 length equals 15 residues. V lost 3 bases and J lost 0, with 6 bases in between. CDR3 amino acids: CATSSINSGANVLTF. CDR3 sequence (DNA): TGTGCCACCAGCAGTATAAACTCTGGGGCCAACGTCCTGACTTTC.

The chain carries TRBV6-1 and TRBJ1-3; D ambiguous. Germline V gene sequence: CDR1 MNHNS, CDR2 SASEGT. This CDR3 is 11 amino acids long. Trimming stripped 2 bases from V and 10 bases from J, with 6 bases between. The CDR3 loop is CASSEQWTIYF. The CDR3, as DNA: TGTGCCAGCAGTGAACAGTGGACCATATATTTT.

V usage is TRBV13 and J usage is TRBJ2-6, with a possible D match to TRBD1 (6 bases). The CDR3 is 18 amino acids. The V gene lost 6 bases and the J gene lost 0 bases, with 18 bases spanning the gap. Germline loops: CDR1 PRHDT, CDR2 FYEKMQ (reference sequence). CDR3 residues: CASSSPRDTHSGANVLTF. The CDR3 nucleotides are TGTGCCAGCAGTTCACCAAGGGACACCCACTCTGGGGCCAACGTCCTGACTTTC.

CDR3 sequence reads: CASSAASGGTTDTQYF. The CDR3 nucleotides read TGCGCCAGCAGTGCGGCTAGCGGGGGGACCACAGATACGCAGTATTTT. This chain joins TRBV10-1 and TRBJ2-3; 11 nucleotides agree with TRBD2. Germline assignment: CDR1 WNHNN and CDR2 SYGVQD (reference sequence). Trimming cost V 4 bases and J 2 bases; bases outside gene matches: 5. The CDR3 totals 16 residues.

The genes are TRBV28 and TRBJ2-7; the D gene is possibly TRBD2 (5 bases). In germline, CDR1 is MDHEN, CDR2 SYDVKM. CDR3 size: 16 residues. The V gene lost 6 bases and the J gene lost 2 bases, with 20 bases spanning the gap. CDR3 sequence (DNA): TGTGCCAGCAGCTCCGGGGAGACATGGGCGGCCTACGAGCAGTACTTC. Protein sequence: CASSSGETWAAYEQYF.

V is TRBV19 and J is TRBJ1-1, with D unclear. V was clipped by 5 bases and J by 7 bases, with 8 bases between them. The germline gives CDR1 LNHDA, CDR2 SQIVND (reference sequence). CDR3 length: 11 amino acids. In DNA form, the CDR3 reads TGTGCCAGTAGTGGAGGGCATGAAGCTTTCTTT. The encoded protein is CASSGGHEAFF.

This rearrangement joins TRBV6-1 to TRBJ2-1, with D maybe TRBD2 (5 bases). Germline V gives CDR1 MNHNS, CDR2 SASEGT. CDR3 length: 14 amino acids. V lost 7 bases to trimming and J lost 5 bases, with 15 bases between them. CDR3 region: CASKDYIGHNEQFF. The CDR3 DNA sequence: TGTGCCAGCAAAGACTATATAGGGCACAATGAGCAGTTCTTC.

The chain uses TRBV29-1 and TRBJ1-4; 8 bases line up with TRBD1. The CDR3 spans 15 residues. Germline V gene lookup returns CDR1 SQVTM and CDR2 ANQGSEA. V was clipped by 4 bases and J by 8 bases; unmatched bases: 12. The CDR3 sequence: CSVVASRGREEKLFF. CDR3 coding DNA: TGCAGCGTTGTAGCTTCCAGGGGGCGGGAAGAAAAACTGTTTTTT.

The chain has TRBV7-8 and TRBJ1-5; 7 bases match TRBD1. CDR1 and CDR2 (germline): SGHVS, FQNEAQ. With V trimmed by 5 bases and J by 4 bases, 5 bases remained unmatched. The CDR3 has 14 residues. CDR3 sequence reads: CASSPRQGNQPQHF. CDR3 in DNA: TGTGCCAGCAGCCCACGACAGGGTAATCAGCCCCAGCATTTT. The full variable domain, in which reference TRBV7-8 and TRBJ1-5 provide the parts outside the CDR3, is GAGVSQSPRYKVAKRGQDVALRCDPISGHVSLFWYQQALGQGPEFLTYFQNEAQLDKSGLPSDRFFAERPEGSVSTLKIQRTQQEDSAVYLCASSPRQGNQPQHFGDGTRLSIL.

In DNA, the CDR3 is TGTGCCAGCAGTTTGTTGAAGCGCCGCTCCTACGAGCAGTACTTC. Protein: CASSLLKRRSYEQYF. This rearrangement joins TRBV28 to TRBJ2-7, with D uncertain. CDR3 length equals 15 residues. Trimming cost V 3 bases and J 0 bases, with 12 bases left between them. The germline CDR1 and CDR2 sequences are MDHEN and SYDVKM.

The chain couples TRBV4-1 to TRBJ1-1, with TRBD1 matching over 7 bases. Trimming removed 1 base from V and 3 bases from J; junction bases left unmatched: 8. The CDR3 runs to 16 residues. Germline V gene data show CDR1 as MGHRA and CDR2 as YSYEKL. CDR3: CASSQVSGGMYTEAFF. CDR3 DNA: TGCGCCAGCAGCCAAGTTTCAGGGGGGATGTACACTGAAGCTTTCTTT.

The V and J genes are TRBV9 and TRBJ1-1; D not resolved. The CDR3 has 16 amino acids. CDR1 is SGDLS and CDR2 is YYNGEE in the germline V gene. The ends were cut back, 2 bases at V and 0 bases at J, with 14 bases in the middle. CDR3 in amino acids: CASSVAGGALNTEAFF. In DNA, the CDR3 is TGTGCCAGCAGCGTCGCGGGAGGAGCCTTGAACACTGAAGCTTTCTTT.

The chain has TRBV7-3 and TRBJ2-7, with TRBD2 matching over 8 bases. This CDR3 contains 16 residues. V dropped 2 bases and J dropped 2; count of bases not matched to a gene: 8. Germline loops: CDR1 SGHTA, CDR2 FQGTGA. CDR3 region: CASSLVAGTGTYEQYF. CDR3 coding DNA: TGTGCCAGCAGCTTAGTAGCGGGAACGGGTACCTACGAGCAGTACTTC.